A few counts support the clone carrying this TCR beta chain. Its antigen is currently unknown. Within the sample, other DNA sequences also encode this same CDR3. V dropped 2 bases and J dropped 4; count of bases not matched to a gene: 4. Germline V CDR1 and CDR2: SGHTA, FQGNSA. The CDR3 extends over 15 amino acids. A multiplex PCR was run with 60 Vbeta primers and 13 Jbeta primers. The repertoire was sequenced with immunoSEQ multiplex PCR; TCRdb's copy has only in-frame clones and lacks some. This table has some 130,000 clones, approximately 9% appearing once. The record originates from a study of cytomegalovirus exposure and HLA in healthy donors. Overall study results and limits: Later analysis indicated greater clonal expansion among HLA-associated TCR beta chains than among equally common other chains.

Sequenced sample: PBMCs. The clonotype was recovered from a woman aged 40 to 49 in good health and CMV-seropositive. The chain couples TRBV7-2 to TRBJ2-5; 10 positions agree with TRBD2. CDR3 in amino acids: CASSLQRGGGETQYF. The CDR3 DNA reads as TGTGCCAGCAGCTTACAGCGGGGGGGCGGAGAGACCCAGTACTTC. Full variable domain (missing parts from reference TRBV7-2 and TRBJ2-5): GAGVSQSPSNKVTEKGKDVELRCDPISGHTALYWYRQSLGQGLEFLIYFQGNSAPDKSGLPSDRFSAERTGGSVSTLTIQRTQQEDSAVYLCASSLQRGGGETQYFGPGTRLLVL.